Each of the 12 T cell receptor beta chains below was sequenced from the same sample in a study of shared clonotypes between healthy human individuals. Method: immunoSEQ multiplex PCR; TCRdb's copy keeps in-frame clones and lacks some. The sample carries about 1 million clones, around 74% recorded once. Input material: memory CD4+ T cells sorted from blood. Subset denoted: CD45RA-negative fraction. All receptors derive from a man aged 18-30 years in good health.

CDR3 DNA: TGTGCCAGTAGTATCTCATCGGCGGTCGATACGCAGTATTTT. Amino acid sequence: CASSISSAVDTQYF. This chain links TRBV19 with TRBJ2-3; D not resolved. V lost 3 bases, J lost 6 bases, and 13 bases lay in between. The CDR3 has 14 amino acids. Per the germline V gene, CDR1 is LNHDA and CDR2 is SQIVND (reference sequence).

This clone was observed a few times. The chain has TRBV5-1 and TRBJ1-6; D call uncertain. V dropped 5 bases and J dropped 5 bases, with 11 bases sitting between them. Germline CDR1 reads SGHRS; CDR2 reads YFSETQ. The CDR3 totals 14 residues. The CDR3 bases are TGCGCCAGCAGTATAGGAGGTGATAATTCACCCCTCCACTTT. It encodes CASSIGGDNSPLHF.

V gene TRBV21-1 combines with J gene TRBJ2-7; TRBD2 is the table's D call and was not checked against the DNA. TRBV21-1 is designated a pseudogene. The CDR3 loop spans 14 amino acids. The CDR3 sequence is CASSKLQLAREQYF. CDR3 DNA sequence: TGTGCCAGCAGCAAGCTCCAGTTAGCGAGGGAGCAGTACTTC.

V usage is TRBV5-6 and J usage is TRBJ2-3, with 9 bases matching TRBD1. The junction had 7 bases not matched to a gene; V was cut back by 4 bases and J by 10 bases. The germline CDR1 and CDR2 sequences are SGHDT and YYEEEE. This CDR3 contains 13 residues. The CDR3 DNA is TGTGCCAGCAGCCGAGGGTGGACAGGGGCGCAGTATTTT. Translated, it gives CASSRGWTGAQYF. Filled out from reference TRBV5-6 and TRBJ2-3, the complete variable domain reads DAGVTQSPTHLIKTRGQQVTLRCSPKSGHDTVSWYQQALGQGPQFIFQYYEEEERQRGNFPDRFSGHQFPNYSSELNVNALLLGDSALYLCASSRGWTGAQYFGPGTRLTVL.

The chain joins TRBV27 to TRBJ2-7, with 11 bases lining up with TRBD1. V lost 5 bases and J lost 0; bases outside the gene matches: 6. Germline values: CDR1 MNHEY, CDR2 SMNVEV (reference sequence). The CDR3 covers 16 residues. The CDR3 protein is CASSTPGTGGSYEQYF. The CDR3 region has the DNA TGTGCCAGCAGTACCCCTGGGACAGGGGGCTCCTACGAGCAGTACTTC.

V and J are TRBV7-2 and TRBJ2-5; 10 bases match TRBD2. The V gene end was trimmed by 0 bases and the J gene end by 1 base; junction bases not matched to a gene: 2. CDR3 length equals 16 residues. Germline V lookup: CDR1 SGHTA, CDR2 FQGNSA. The CDR3 bases are TGTGCCAGCAGCTTAGCCGGGACTAGCGTCCAAGAGACCCAGTACTTC. Translated: CASSLAGTSVQETQYF.

This clone was recorded once. The CDR3 loop is CASSPLGGKGTDTQYF. In nucleotides, the CDR3 is TGTGCCAGCAGCCCGCTTGGAGGGAAGGGGACAGATACGCAGTATTTT. The V and J genes are TRBV28 and TRBJ2-3; D is possibly TRBD2 (6 bases). The germline CDR1 and CDR2 sequences are MDHEN and SYDVKM. This CDR3 contains 16 residues. Trimming cost V 6 bases and J 3 bases, with 19 bases left between them.

With respect to this clone: This sample includes further DNA sequences coding for the same CDR3. The V and J genes are TRBV30 and TRBJ2-2; D is undetermined. Trimming took off 3 bases at V and 4 bases at J, with 6 bases between the two ends. This CDR3 is 12 amino acids long. Looked up from germline, CDR1 is GTSNPN and CDR2 is SVGIG (reference sequence). Here the CDR3 DNA reads TGTGCCTGGAGATTCGGCACCGGGGAGCTGTTTTTT. Amino acids: CAWRFGTGELFF.

This chain joins TRBV27 and TRBJ2-7; perhaps TRBD2 as D (6 bases). CDR1 is MNHEY, CDR2 SMNVEV, per germline (reference sequence). V shed 3 bases and J shed 0 bases, with 12 bases lying between them. The CDR3 spans 15 residues. CDR3 amino acids: CASSFTRGHSYEQYF. CDR3 DNA sequence: TGTGCCAGCAGTTTCACGCGGGGCCACTCCTACGAGCAGTACTTC.

This rearrangement joins TRBV25-1 to TRBJ2-3; 8 bases agree with TRBD2. Unmatched junction bases numbered 5, after V lost 1 base and J lost 2 bases. CDR3 length: 16 amino acids. CDR1 and CDR2 (germline): MGHDK, SYGVNS. CDR3 sequence: CASSELTSGTTDTQYF. The CDR3 region has the DNA TGTGCCAGCAGTGAATTAACTAGCGGCACCACAGATACGCAGTATTTT.

The genes are TRBV10-3 and TRBJ1-6; no firm D call. The length of the CDR3 is 13 residues. Trimming removed 5 bases at V and 9 bases at J, with 11 bases between. Germline values: CDR1 ENHRY, CDR2 SYGVKD. CDR3 loop: CAISQRRISPLHF. As DNA, the CDR3 is TGTGCCATCAGTCAACGGCGGATTTCACCCCTCCACTTT.

The gene calls are TRBV5-1 and TRBJ2-5, with 9 bases fitting TRBD1. J lost 4 bases, V lost 1 base, and 8 bases had no gene match. Germline V gives CDR1 SGHRS, CDR2 YFSETQ. This CDR3 region has 16 residues. CDR3 DNA: TGCGCCAGCAGCTTGTTTACAGGGGGCCACGGAGAGACCCAGTACTTC. It encodes CASSLFTGGHGETQYF.